The 4 T cell receptor beta chains below come from one sample, sequenced in a study of T cell repertoires in cytomegalovirus infection (dated by TCRdb to between 2018 and 2021). The sequencer listed for this sample is Illumina HiSeq 1500. The public reads were reprocessed in TCRdb via fastp at Q25 and MiXCR, keeping in-frame beta chains. Identical CDR3 protein sequences are pooled into one entry, listed with their most common genes and DNA. Across this sample there are 50,000 or so distinct CDR3 sequences, with roughly a fifth seen only once. Clones ranked in the top ten supply about 53% of the sample. The treatment or condition tag for this specimen amounts to: in vitro stimulation with specific CMV peptide epitopes to enrich CMV-specific T cells. No antigen has been assigned to these receptors. This sample comprised CD8+ T cells from cultured PBMCs, obtained from culture after CMV antigen stimulation. These receptors all come from a human donor in good health (CMV status not recorded). Some clones in this sample may be carry-over from other donors' samples.

This clonotype has just a few counts. The chain has TRBV5-1 and TRBJ2-5; D ambiguous. V shed 7 bases and J shed 2 bases, with 9 bases lying between them. CDR3 length equals 12 residues. The germline V gene has CDR1 SGHRS and CDR2 YFSETQ. The DNA for the CDR3 is TGCGCCAGCCATAGGGATCAAGAGACCCAGTACTTC. This translates into CASHRDQETQYF. Filled out from reference TRBV5-1 and TRBJ2-5, the complete variable domain reads KAGVTQTPRYLIKTRGQQVTLSCSPISGHRSVSWYQQTPGQGLQFLFEYFSETQRNKGNFPGRFSGRQFSNSRSEMNVSTLELGDSALYLCASHRDQETQYFGPGTRLLVL.

The chain links TRBV20-1 to TRBJ2-3; 8 bases line up with TRBD2. There are 17 residues in the CDR3. The V segment lost 4 bases and the J segment 3 bases; nucleotides outside the gene matches: 15. From germline, CDR1 is DFQATT and CDR2 SNEGSKA (reference sequence). Written as DNA, the CDR3 is TGCAGTGCTACGGCGGGAGAGCGGGAGATTGGAACAGATACGCAGTATTTT. Amino acids: CSATAGEREIGTDTQYF.

This rearrangement joins TRBV29-1 to TRBJ1-1, with D unclear. V shed 1 base and J shed 4 bases, with 10 bases lying between them. This CDR3 spans 13 amino acids. Looked up from germline, CDR1 is SQVTM and CDR2 is ANQGSEA. CDR3 in amino acids: CSVEGGEVTEAFF. CDR3 sequence (DNA): TGCAGCGTTGAAGGGGGAGAGGTCACTGAAGCTTTCTTT.

J is TRBJ2-1 and V is TRBV19; no reliable D call. V lost 5 bases and J 5 bases, leaving 19 bases between the germline ends. The CDR3 is 16 amino acids. The germline CDR1 and CDR2 sequences are LNHDA and SQIVND (reference sequence). The CDR3 protein is CASSPPEVPWNNEQFF. The CDR3 nucleotides read TGTGCCAGTAGTCCCCCCGAGGTCCCATGGAACAATGAGCAGTTCTTC.